The 25 T cell receptor beta chains presented below share a single source sample, sequenced in a study of beta chain features in type 1 diabetes. Study findings and constraints: The study found moderately but significantly shorter TCRB CDR3s in all four CD4+ subsets of Type 1 diabetes patients.

Expressed TCRB transcripts were sequenced because the isolated RNA had all been reverse transcribed beforehand. Assay used: immunoSEQ multiplex PCR; TCRdb lists only in-frame clones, some missing. Counted here are around 53,000 clones, 63% occurring once; the ten biggest clones make up roughly 0.3%. These receptors have no known antigen. Sequenced: stem cell memory CD4+ T cells from blood. Receptor source: a woman in her thirties with type 1 diabetes.

The chain has TRBV15 and TRBJ1-2; the match to TRBD1 covers 7 bases. J was trimmed by 2 bases and V by 3 bases; bases with no gene match: 12. Germline lookup yields CDR1 LNHNV and CDR2 YYDKDF (reference sequence). CDR3 length: 17 residues. The CDR3 coding sequence is TGTGCCACCAGCAGGCCCCCGCCCGACAGGGTAAACTATGGCTACACCTTC. It codes for CATSRPPPDRVNYGYTF.

This chain connects TRBV7-9 to TRBJ1-2; TRBD1 is a possible D gene (5 bases). This CDR3 spans 13 amino acids. CDR1 and CDR2 (germline): SEHNR, FQNEAQ (reference sequence). Deletions cut 6 bases from V and 3 bases from J, with 11 bases between. The CDR3 DNA reads TGTGCCAGCAGTCCAGGACAAGACTATGGCTACACCTTC. This translates into CASSPGQDYGYTF. The whole variable domain, filled in from reference TRBV7-9 and TRBJ1-2, reads DTGVSQNPRHKITKRGQNVTFRCDPISEHNRLYWYRQTLGQGPEFLTYFQNEAQLEKSRLLSDRFSAERPKGSFSTLEIQRTEQGDSAMYLCASSPGQDYGYTFGSGTRLTVV.

The chain carries TRBV7-2 and TRBJ2-4; TRBD1 is a possible D gene (6 bases). The CDR3 has 13 amino acids. V was clipped by 4 bases and J by 8 bases, with 12 bases between them. CDR1 and CDR2 (germline): SGHTA, FQGNSA. This chain's CDR3 is CASSSDRSDIQYF. In DNA form, the CDR3 reads TGTGCCAGCAGCTCAGACAGGAGTGACATTCAGTACTTC.

CDR3: CASSKQGHWGSGANVLTF. DNA of the CDR3: TGTGCCAGCAGCAAACAGGGACACTGGGGCTCTGGGGCCAACGTCCTGACTTTC. The chain is built from TRBV7-2 and TRBJ2-6, with D tentatively TRBD1 (6 bases). CDR1 SGHTA and CDR2 FQGNSA come from the germline V gene. There are 18 residues in the CDR3. V was trimmed by 5 bases and J by 0 bases, leaving 17 bases between them.

This chain links TRBV5-6 with TRBJ1-1; D gene uncertain. V gave up 1 base and J gave up 4 bases, with 8 bases separating them. The CDR3 is made up of 13 amino acids. The V gene's germline CDR1 is SGHDT and CDR2 YYEEEE. The CDR3 nucleotides are TGTGCCAGCAGCTTGAACCCAGGCACTGAAGCTTTCTTT. Its protein product is CASSLNPGTEAFF.

The chain carries TRBV6-1 and TRBJ1-1, with D unclear. The germline V and J ends were trimmed by 5 bases and 1 base, with 5 bases remaining between them. The CDR3 covers 12 residues. CDR1 and CDR2 (germline): MNHNS, SASEGT. The CDR3 DNA is TGTGCCAGCAGTCGGGGGAACACTGAAGCTTTCTTT. Its protein product is CASSRGNTEAFF.

The CDR3 sequence is CASSLVLTRDRNYGYTF. In DNA form, the CDR3 reads TGTGCCAGCAGCTTAGTGCTGACCCGGGACAGAAACTATGGCTACACCTTC. This chain links TRBV7-2 with TRBJ1-2, with TRBD1 matching over 7 bases. The V segment lost 1 base and the J segment 2 bases; nucleotides outside the gene matches: 10. CDR3 length: 17 residues. Germline V gives CDR1 SGHTA, CDR2 FQGNSA.

This clone appeared a few times. The chain has TRBV7-9 and TRBJ2-7, with TRBD1 matching over 10 bases. The length of the CDR3 is 14 residues. V lost 5 bases, J lost 4 bases, and 5 bases stayed unmatched. Germline V CDR1 and CDR2: SEHNR, FQNEAQ (reference sequence). The CDR3 loop is CASSPRQGAYEQYF. The CDR3 nucleotides are TGTGCCAGCAGCCCCCGACAGGGGGCTTACGAGCAGTACTTC.

V gene TRBV7-8 combines with J gene TRBJ2-5; D possibly corresponds to TRBD1 (6 bases). V was shortened by 2 bases and J by 3 bases, with 13 bases between the two germline ends. Germline V gives CDR1 SGHVS, CDR2 FQNEAQ. The CDR3 is 15 amino acids. CDR3 sequence reads: CASSLRQQGKETQYF. The CDR3 DNA reads as TGTGCCAGCAGCTTAAGGCAGCAGGGGAAAGAGACCCAGTACTTC.

The rearrangement uses TRBV7-3 and TRBJ2-6; D is perhaps TRBD1 (6 bases). Germline V gives CDR1 SGHTA, CDR2 FQGTGA. The CDR3 sequence is 16 residues long. V lost 1 base to trimming and J lost 1 base, with 8 bases between them. The chain's CDR3 is CASSLMQGSGANVLTF. The CDR3 DNA sequence: TGTGCCAGCAGCTTAATGCAGGGGTCTGGGGCCAACGTCCTGACTTTC.

V and J are TRBV10-3 and TRBJ2-7; D unresolved. V was shortened by 4 bases and J by 0 bases, with 13 bases between the two germline ends. CDR1 and CDR2 from the germline V gene are ENHRY and SYGVKD. The CDR3 covers 15 residues. The DNA of the CDR3 is TGTGCCATCAGTGCCGACTTTTCTAGCTCCTACGAGCAGTACTTC. It yields the protein CAISADFSSSYEQYF.

The chain carries TRBV30 and TRBJ2-5; a possible D gene is TRBD2 (6 bases). Looked up from germline, CDR1 is GTSNPN and CDR2 is SVGIG (reference sequence). Trimming stripped 2 bases from V and 5 bases from J, with 15 bases between. CDR3 size: 14 residues. The CDR3, as DNA: TGTGCCTGGAGTCCCAGAACCCGGGAGGAGACCCAGTACTTC. The encoded protein is CAWSPRTREETQYF. Drawing the rest from reference TRBV30 and TRBJ2-5, the complete variable domain is SQTIHQWPATLVQPVGSPLSLECTVEGTSNPNLYWYRQAAGRGLQLLFYSVGIGQISSEVPQNLSASRPQDRQFILSSKKLLLSDSGFYLCAWSPRTREETQYFGPGTRLLVL.

The V and J genes are TRBV11-2 and TRBJ2-1, with a weak D call TRBD2 (5 bases). This CDR3 region has 13 residues. Germline loops: CDR1 SGHAT, CDR2 FQNNGV. Between the trimmed V and J ends, which lost 5 bases and 9 bases, there was a span of 14 bases. In DNA, the CDR3 is TGTGCCAGCAGCCCCGCCGGGGTAGTTGAGCAGTTCTTC. It translates to CASSPAGVVEQFF.

As to this clone: Germline is not matched at one junction end, which may reflect a read error. The V call is TRBV7-7, the J call TRBJ2-5; 10 bases match TRBD1. The CDR3 has 14 amino acids. Germline V CDR1 and CDR2: SSHAT, FNYEAQ (reference sequence). The CDR3 sequence: CASSRGQGGETQYF. The CDR3 DNA follows: TGTGCTAGCAGCCGCGGACAGGGGGGAGAGACCCAGTACTTC.

This clone was seen a handful of times. This chain uses TRBV15 with TRBJ2-2; 8 bases map to TRBD2. The CDR3 is 15 residues long. Germline lookup yields CDR1 LNHNV and CDR2 YYDKDF (reference sequence). With 2 bases clipped from V and 3 bases from J, the junction kept 2 bases outside the gene matches. CDR3 protein: CATSRREGHTGELFF. CDR3 coding DNA: TGTGCCACCAGCAGACGGGAGGGCCACACCGGGGAGCTGTTTTTT.

V is TRBV7-2 and J is TRBJ1-3; D ambiguous. Germline lookup yields CDR1 SGHTA and CDR2 FQGNSA. The CDR3 runs to 11 residues. The V gene lost 3 bases and the J gene lost 6 bases, with 3 bases spanning the gap. The CDR3 protein is CASSFVNTIYF. CDR3 coding DNA: TGTGCCAGCAGCTTCGTAAACACCATATATTTT.

The V and J genes are TRBV29-1 and TRBJ2-7; 7 bases are shared with TRBD2. Germline CDR1 and CDR2: SQVTM and ANQGSEA. The CDR3 contains 14 residues. V lost 6 bases, J lost 1 base, and 9 bases stayed unmatched. In nucleotides, the CDR3 is TGCAGCGTGCTGGCTAGCGGCATTTCCTACGAGCAGTACTTC. Its translation is CSVLASGISYEQYF.

V usage is TRBV11-3 and J usage is TRBJ2-6, with 9 bases that match TRBD1. The J segment lost 4 bases and the V segment lost 6 bases, leaving 7 bases of the junction unmatched. The germline V gene encodes CDR1 SGHNT and CDR2 YENEEA. This CDR3 has 16 amino acids. The DNA for the CDR3 is TGTGCCAGCAGTCCCGGGACAGGGCGCGGGGCCAACGTCCTGACTTTC. As protein: CASSPGTGRGANVLTF.

This chain connects TRBV10-3 to TRBJ2-1; no definite D call. Trimming removed 7 bases at V and 7 bases at J, with 11 bases between. The CDR3 is 12 amino acids. Germline CDR1 and CDR2: ENHRY and SYGVKD. Here the CDR3 DNA reads TGTGCCATCAACCAGAACGGGAATGAGCAGTTCTTC. Its protein product is CAINQNGNEQFF.

The chain links TRBV11-2 to TRBJ2-7, with D possibly matching TRBD1 (6 bases). There are 13 residues in the CDR3. Trimming pared 3 bases from V and 3 bases from J, leaving 9 bases between. Germline V gene lookup returns CDR1 SGHAT and CDR2 FQNNGV. CDR3 residues: CASSFGQIYEQYF. The DNA of the CDR3 is TGTGCCAGCAGCTTTGGACAGATCTACGAGCAGTACTTC.

The CDR3 sequence is CASSHSLPGNEKLFF. The CDR3, as DNA: TGTGCCAGCAGCCACTCTTTACCGGGGAATGAAAAACTGTTTTTT. This rearrangement joins TRBV4-2 to TRBJ1-4; D remains unclear. The germline gives CDR1 LGHNA, CDR2 YNFKEQ. V gave up 3 bases and J gave up 5 bases, with 13 bases separating them. This CDR3 is built from 15 residues.

This chain uses TRBV11-2 with TRBJ1-1; D remains unclear. The V end lost 5 bases, the J end lost 9 bases, and 16 bases lay between the germline ends. Germline V gene lookup returns CDR1 SGHAT and CDR2 FQNNGV. There are 13 residues in the CDR3. The CDR3 DNA is TGTGCCAGCAGCCCGACGTCCCGGGAAAAAGCTTTCTTT. It codes for CASSPTSREKAFF.

V is TRBV28 and J is TRBJ1-5; 10 bases map to TRBD1. V dropped 4 bases and J dropped 6; count of bases not matched to a gene: 3. This CDR3 contains 14 residues. Germline V gives CDR1 MDHEN, CDR2 SYDVKM. Here the CDR3 DNA reads TGTGCCAGCAGTTCGGGACAGGGGAGTCAGCCCCAGCATTTT. This codes for CASSSGQGSQPQHF.

J is TRBJ2-2 and V is TRBV5-1; D possibly corresponds to TRBD1 (6 bases). From germline, CDR1 is SGHRS and CDR2 YFSETQ. Trimming left V 0 bases short and J 5 bases short, with 8 bases between. The CDR3 sequence is 14 residues long. CDR3 sequence (DNA): TGCGCCAGCAGCTTGGGGACAGAAACCGGGGAGCTGTTTTTT. Translation: CASSLGTETGELFF.

This clone was detected a few times. The rearrangement joins TRBV7-2 to TRBJ2-1; the D gene is possibly TRBD2 (6 bases). The V gene lost 3 bases and the J gene lost 1 base, with 10 bases spanning the gap. The CDR3 contains 15 residues. Germline CDR1 SGHTA, CDR2 FQGNSA. CDR3 amino acids: CASSFSSGSYNEQFF. The CDR3 coding sequence is TGTGCCAGCAGCTTCTCCAGCGGGTCCTACAATGAGCAGTTCTTC.